This T cell receptor beta chain appears in the sequencing data of a study of T cells in Graves' hyperthyroidism and ophthalmopathy. Study-level results: Most clonotypes that expanded in the thyroid above 0.001 also showed up in blood.

The CDR3 is 13 residues long. Germline CDR1 is MNHNS and CDR2 is SASEGT. V was pared by 8 bases and J by 10 bases, with 7 bases of the junction left unmatched. Fresh peripheral blood, more than 8 ml of it, supplied the PBMCs. This clonotype was seen many times. Its matching antigen is unknown. The CDR3 regions of TCR beta were amplified from RNA transcripts. Primed by the HTBI set, a first-round RT-PCR was run on the TCR CDR3. TCRdb redid the calling of the multiplex PCR reads with MiXCR, one entry per CDR3 protein. The sample lists fewer than 700,000 distinct CDR3 sequences, about 15% occurring once. This chain connects TRBV6-1 to TRBJ1-6, with TRBD1 matching over 8 bases. Sequences were obtained from blood. This TCR derives from a woman aged 18 to 35 with Graves' ophthalmopathy. The CDR3 spells CASADRAESPLHF. Written as DNA, the CDR3 is TGTGCCAGCGCGGACAGGGCTGAGTCACCCCTCCACTTT.